The 5 T cell receptor beta chains presented below share a single source sample, sequenced in a study of blood T cell repertoires in COVID-19. Some clones are missing from TCRdb's copy, which holds only in-frame ones; the method was immunoSEQ multiplex PCR. The sample holds some 330,000 clones, 85% to 90% seen once. The sequenced sample consisted of PBMCs or T cells enriched from blood (not recorded which). The receptor set was obtained from a man aged 30-40 years who had recovered from COVID-19.

The J gene is TRBJ2-1, the V gene TRBV11-3; unclear D gene. Germline V gene lookup returns CDR1 SGHNT and CDR2 YENEEA. The CDR3 has 14 residues. Trimming removed 3 bases from V and 6 bases from J, with 12 bases in between. The CDR3 reads CASSFSSVSNEQFF. The CDR3 region has the DNA TGTGCCAGCAGCTTTTCGTCGGTTTCCAATGAGCAGTTCTTC.

V is TRBV11-2 and J is TRBJ1-2; 11 bases are a match to TRBD1. V shed 3 bases, J shed 6 bases, and the junction held 12 bases outside the gene matches. The CDR3 is made up of 17 amino acids. CDR1 and CDR2 (germline): SGHAT, FQNNGV. In nucleotides, the CDR3 is TGTGCCAGCAGCTTTATTAGTCGGACAGGGGGCCTTAATGGCTACACCTTC. It yields the protein CASSFISRTGGLNGYTF.

J is TRBJ2-7 and V is TRBV7-6; 9 bases agree with TRBD1. With V trimmed by 5 bases and J by 2 bases, 7 bases remained unmatched. The CDR3 runs 15 residues. In germline, CDR1 is SGHVS, CDR2 FNYEAQ. This chain's CDR3 is CASSLSGQGTYEQYF. DNA for the CDR3: TGTGCCAGCAGCCTCTCGGGACAGGGCACCTACGAGCAGTACTTC.

This chain connects TRBV12-3 or TRBV12-4 to TRBJ2-7, with a tentative D call TRBD2 (5 bases). CDR3 size: 13 residues. V was trimmed by 3 bases and J by 2 bases, leaving 8 bases between them. CDR3 coding DNA: TGTGCCAGCAGTTTTGGGCGGGCCTACGAGCAGTACTTC. Translation gives CASSFGRAYEQYF.

V usage is TRBV29-1 and J usage is TRBJ2-3; perhaps TRBD1 as D (5 bases). CDR1 is SQVTM, CDR2 ANQGSEA, per germline. Trimming cost V 7 bases and J 4 bases, with 15 bases left between them. There are 13 residues in the CDR3. Written as DNA, the CDR3 is TGCAGCGCCCGGCAGAAGGGGCCAGATACGCAGTATTTT. Protein sequence: CSARQKGPDTQYF.